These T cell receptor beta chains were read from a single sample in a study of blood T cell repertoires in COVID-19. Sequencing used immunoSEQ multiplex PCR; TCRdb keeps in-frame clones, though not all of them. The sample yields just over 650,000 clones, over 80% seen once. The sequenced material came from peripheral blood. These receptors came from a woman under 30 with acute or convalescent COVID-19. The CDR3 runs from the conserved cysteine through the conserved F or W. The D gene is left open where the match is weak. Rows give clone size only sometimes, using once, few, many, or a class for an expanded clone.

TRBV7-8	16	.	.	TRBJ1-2	TGTGCCAGCAGCTTTGGGACATCGCCTACTACTTATGGCTACACCTTC	CASSFGTSPTTYGYTF
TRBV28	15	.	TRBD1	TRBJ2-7	TGTGCCAGCAGTCTCCCGGGACAGACCTTATACGAGCAGTACTTC	CASSLPGQTLYEQYF
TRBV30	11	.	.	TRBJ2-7	TGTGCCTGGAGTCCCGGGTACGAGCAGTACTTC	CAWSPGYEQYF
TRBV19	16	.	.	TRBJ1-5	TGTGCCAGTAGCTCTATGGGGCGACTTAGCAATCAGCCCCAGCATTTT	CASSSMGRLSNQPQHF
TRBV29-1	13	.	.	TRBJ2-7	TGCAGCGTTGTCGTGCCTAGATCTTACGAGCAGTACTTC	CSVVVPRSYEQYF
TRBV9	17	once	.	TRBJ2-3	TGTGCCAGCAGCGCCCCCGCTAGGGGAGGAAGGAGAGATACGCAGTATTTT	CASSAPARGGRRDTQYF
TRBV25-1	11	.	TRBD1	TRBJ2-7	TGTGCCAGTAAGACAGGGGACGAGCAGTACTTC	CASKTGDEQYF
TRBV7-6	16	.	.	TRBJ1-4	TGTGCCAGCAGCTTATCGGGGGGGCCAACTAATGAAAAACTGTTTTTT	CASSLSGGPTNEKLFF
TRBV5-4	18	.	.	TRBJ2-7	TGTGCCAGCAGCTTGGGCTGGGGAGCTAGTACTAGAGTGAACGAGCAGTACTTC	CASSLGWGASTRVNEQYF
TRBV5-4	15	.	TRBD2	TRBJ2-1	TGTGCCAGCAGCCGGGGGGGCCTACCGTACAATGAGCAGTTCTTC	CASSRGGLPYNEQFF
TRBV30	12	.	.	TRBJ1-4	TGTGCCAGTGACAGGTCCGAGGGAAAACTGTTTTTT	CASDRSEGKLFF
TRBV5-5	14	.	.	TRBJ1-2	TGTGCCAGCAGCTTGTGGACAGAAGGGTATGGCTACACCTTC	CASSLWTEGYGYTF